A single sample is the source of the 12 T cell receptor beta chains below, sequenced in a study of technical replicates of blood from several donors. Here immunoSEQ multiplex PCR was the method, and the copy in TCRdb shows in-frame clones only, minus some. This sample has more than 65,000 clones, with 75% to 95% found just once. Material: T cells isolated from PBMCs. The origin of the receptors is a human donor in good health. Some clones in this sample may be carry-over from other donors' samples.

The chain links TRBV5-1 to TRBJ1-1; D uncertain. The CDR3 is 14 residues long. The germline gives CDR1 SGHRS, CDR2 YFSETQ. V was pared by 0 bases and J by 4 bases, with 10 bases between. CDR3 sequence reads: CASSLGQASTEAFF. CDR3 nucleotides: TGCGCCAGCAGCTTGGGGCAGGCGAGCACTGAAGCTTTCTTT. The full variable domain, completed using reference TRBV5-1 and TRBJ1-1, is KAGVTQTPRYLIKTRGQQVTLSCSPISGHRSVSWYQQTPGQGLQFLFEYFSETQRNKGNFPGRFSGRQFSNSRSEMNVSTLELGDSALYLCASSLGQASTEAFFGQGTRLTVV.

The V call is TRBV11-2, the J call TRBJ2-1, with D tentatively TRBD1 (5 bases). V was cut by 5 bases and J by 0 bases, with 14 bases left in between. The germline V gene has CDR1 SGHAT and CDR2 FQNNGV. The CDR3 runs 16 residues. Here the CDR3 reads CASSPVRGSSYNEQFF. CDR3 sequence (DNA): TGTGCCAGCAGCCCCGTTAGGGGAAGCTCCTACAATGAGCAGTTCTTC.

The V call is TRBV28, the J call TRBJ2-1, with 9 bases fitting TRBD1. J lost 1 base, V lost 2 bases, and 0 bases had no gene match. CDR3 size: 15 residues. Germline V gene sequence: CDR1 MDHEN, CDR2 SYDVKM. The CDR3 here is CASSLGTGSYNEQFF. CDR3 in DNA: TGTGCCAGCAGTTTAGGGACAGGGTCCTACAATGAGCAGTTCTTC. Drawing the rest from reference TRBV28 and TRBJ2-1, the complete variable domain is DVKVTQSSRYLVKRTGEKVFLECVQDMDHENMFWYRQDPGLGLRLIYFSYDVKMKEKGDIPEGYSVSREKKERFSLILESASTNQTSMYLCASSLGTGSYNEQFFGPGTRLTVL.

Regarding this clone: Germline and junction disagree at one end, which may indicate a read error. J is TRBJ2-4 and V is TRBV18; a possible D gene is TRBD1 (5 bases). Germline CDR1 KGHSH, CDR2 LQKENI. CDR3 length: 13 amino acids. Here the CDR3 reads CASSPQARNIQYF. The CDR3 DNA sequence: TGTGCCAGCTCCCCACAGGCGAGGAACATTCAGTACTTC.

The V gene is TRBV4-2, the J gene TRBJ2-7, with TRBD1 as a possible D gene (6 bases). Between the trimmed V and J ends, which lost 0 bases and 2 bases, there was a span of 14 bases. Germline V gives CDR1 LGHNA, CDR2 YNFKEQ. The CDR3 is 16 residues long. DNA of the CDR3: TGTGCCAGCAGCCAAGATCCGGCTGAGGGGGCCTACGAGCAGTACTTC. It specifies CASSQDPAEGAYEQYF.

The gene calls are TRBV4-1 and TRBJ2-1, with D maybe TRBD2 (6 bases). The ends were cut back, 0 bases at V and 6 bases at J, with 15 bases in the middle. CDR1 and CDR2 (germline): MGHRA, YSYEKL. The CDR3 sequence is 16 residues long. The CDR3 bases are TGCGCCAGCAGCCAAGATCTGACGGGAGTCCGCAATGAGCAGTTCTTC. Amino acid sequence: CASSQDLTGVRNEQFF.

The gene calls are TRBV30 and TRBJ1-6; D unresolved. Germline CDR1 and CDR2: GTSNPN and SVGIG (reference sequence). The CDR3 sequence is 13 residues long. V was shortened by 0 bases and J by 13 bases, with 13 bases between the two germline ends. CDR3 in DNA: TGTGCCTGGAGTGTCGGACTTAGGGCCCCCCTCCACTTT. It translates to CAWSVGLRAPLHF.

This clone was counted only a few times. V gene TRBV29-1 combines with J gene TRBJ2-3; 7 positions agree with TRBD1. CDR1 is SQVTM and CDR2 is ANQGSEA in the germline V gene. This CDR3 has 11 amino acids. The trim removed 4 bases at V and 10 bases at J, leaving 5 bases unmatched. CDR3 sequence (DNA): TGCAGCGTTGGAGTACAGGGGTCGCAGTATTTT. The encoded protein is CSVGVQGSQYF.

In this sample, this clone turned up once. The chain carries TRBV9 and TRBJ2-3; a possible D gene is TRBD2 (5 bases). CDR1 is SGDLS and CDR2 is YYNGEE in the germline V gene. The CDR3 loop spans 15 amino acids. V gave up 4 bases and J gave up 5 bases, with 17 bases separating them. CDR3 protein: CASSLVGGVGDTQYF. The CDR3 region has the DNA TGTGCCAGCAGCCTAGTCGGAGGAGTCGGAGATACGCAGTATTTT.

The chain joins TRBV11-2 to TRBJ1-2; maybe TRBD1 (6 bases). From germline, CDR1 is SGHAT and CDR2 FQNNGV. The CDR3 runs to 17 residues. Between the trimmed V and J ends, which lost 6 bases and 2 bases, there was a span of 22 bases. The chain's CDR3 is CASRQIGGEGWNYGYTF. The DNA for the CDR3 is TGTGCCAGCAGACAAATAGGGGGGGAGGGGTGGAACTATGGCTACACCTTC.

The chain has TRBV28 and TRBJ2-7; 9 bases line up with TRBD2. The CDR3 covers 15 residues. Unmatched junction bases numbered 9, after V lost 5 bases and J lost 4 bases. Germline V gives CDR1 MDHEN, CDR2 SYDVKM. The CDR3 is CASSTSAGGSYEQYF. CDR3 nucleotide sequence: TGTGCCAGCAGTACCTCAGCGGGAGGAAGTTACGAGCAGTACTTC. The whole variable domain, remainder taken from reference TRBV28 and TRBJ2-7, is DVKVTQSSRYLVKRTGEKVFLECVQDMDHENMFWYRQDPGLGLRLIYFSYDVKMKEKGDIPEGYSVSREKKERFSLILESASTNQTSMYLCASSTSAGGSYEQYFGPGTRLTVT.

The chain employs TRBV18 and TRBJ2-3, with 9 bases fitting TRBD2. Losses at the gene ends were 3 bases for V and 2 bases for J; bases not matched to a gene: 3. The CDR3 sequence is 15 residues long. Germline CDR1 KGHSH, CDR2 LQKENI. The CDR3 loop reads CASSPLAGVTDTQYF. Written as DNA, the CDR3 is TGTGCCAGCTCACCTTTAGCGGGAGTCACAGATACGCAGTATTTT.